This TCR beta chain was observed in a study of T cells in localized non-small cell lung cancer. Study-wide points: A median approximately 57 of the top 100 tumor clones appeared in adjacent lung. T cell clonality was highest in uninvolved adjacent lung, above tumor. Longer overall survival associated with higher blood T cell density; shorter survival with higher adjacent-lung clonality. Because researchers sequenced only one region of the tumor, heterogeneity is still possible.

Germline V gene lookup returns CDR1 MNHNS and CDR2 SASEGT. Trimming took 1 base from V and 5 from J; bases not matched to a gene: 6. The CDR3 contains 15 residues. Comments on this clone: Its antigen remains unidentified.

Sequencing was performed with immunoSEQ multiplex PCR; in TCRdb, only in-frame clones are kept and a portion is missing. This sample carries tens of thousands of clones, 85% to 90% of them seen once, and the ten largest clones take roughly 1.8%. This clonotype was sampled from a woman aged 35 to 75 with stage I lung adenocarcinoma. This rearrangement joins TRBV6-1 to TRBJ1-2; TRBD1 aligns across 8 bases. Sequencing used peripheral blood, obtained before any cancer treatment. The CDR3 sequence: CASSEEPRGRYGYTF. CDR3 in DNA: TGTGCCAGCAGTGAAGAACCCAGGGGGCGGTATGGCTACACCTTC.